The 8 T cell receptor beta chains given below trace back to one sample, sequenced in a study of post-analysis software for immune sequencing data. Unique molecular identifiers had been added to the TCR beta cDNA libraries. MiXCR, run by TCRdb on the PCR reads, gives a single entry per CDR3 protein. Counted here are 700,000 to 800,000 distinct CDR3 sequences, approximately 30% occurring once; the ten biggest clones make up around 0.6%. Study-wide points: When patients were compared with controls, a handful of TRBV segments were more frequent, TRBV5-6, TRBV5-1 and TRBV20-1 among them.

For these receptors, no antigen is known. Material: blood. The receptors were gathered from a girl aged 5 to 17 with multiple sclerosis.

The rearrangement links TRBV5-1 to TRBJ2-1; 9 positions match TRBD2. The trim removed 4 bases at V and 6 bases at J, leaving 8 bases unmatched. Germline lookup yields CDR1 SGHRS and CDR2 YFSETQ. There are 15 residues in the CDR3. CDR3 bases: TGCGCCAGCAGCCCCTGGGGGCGGGAGGGCAATGAGCAGTTCTTC. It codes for CASSPWGREGNEQFF. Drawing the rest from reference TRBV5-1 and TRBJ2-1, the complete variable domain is KAGVTQTPRYLIKTRGQQVTLSCSPISGHRSVSWYQQTPGQGLQFLFEYFSETQRNKGNFPGRFSGRQFSNSRSEMNVSTLELGDSALYLCASSPWGREGNEQFFGPGTRLTVL.

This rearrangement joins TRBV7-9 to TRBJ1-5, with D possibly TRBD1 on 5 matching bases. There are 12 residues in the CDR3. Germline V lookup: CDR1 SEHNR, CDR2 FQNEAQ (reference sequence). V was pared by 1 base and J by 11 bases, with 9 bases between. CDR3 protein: CASSLGTLTQHF. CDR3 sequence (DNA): TGTGCCAGCAGCTTAGGGACATTGACCCAGCATTTT.

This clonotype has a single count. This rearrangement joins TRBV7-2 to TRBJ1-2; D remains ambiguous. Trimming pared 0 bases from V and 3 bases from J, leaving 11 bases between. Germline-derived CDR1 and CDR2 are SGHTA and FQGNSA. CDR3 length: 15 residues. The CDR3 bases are TGTGCCAGCAGCTTAGCCGCCACAGCTCACTATGGCTACACCTTC. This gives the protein CASSLAATAHYGYTF.

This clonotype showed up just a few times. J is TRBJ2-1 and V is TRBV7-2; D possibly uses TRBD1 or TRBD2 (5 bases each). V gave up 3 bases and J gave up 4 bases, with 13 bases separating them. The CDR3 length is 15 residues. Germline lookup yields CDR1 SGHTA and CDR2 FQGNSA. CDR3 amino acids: CASSFTGQGYNEQFF. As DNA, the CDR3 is TGTGCCAGCAGCTTTACGGGGCAGGGATACAATGAGCAGTTCTTC.

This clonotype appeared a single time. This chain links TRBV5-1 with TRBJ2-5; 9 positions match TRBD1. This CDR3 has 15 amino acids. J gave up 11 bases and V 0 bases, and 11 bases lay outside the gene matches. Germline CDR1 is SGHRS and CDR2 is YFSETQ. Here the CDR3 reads CASSLGQGVIGEQYF. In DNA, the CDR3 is TGCGCCAGCAGCTTGGGACAGGGGGTTATTGGTGAGCAGTACTTC.

The CDR3 DNA is TGTGCCAGCAGTACCCGACAAGAGCAGTACTTC. Protein sequence: CASSTRQEQYF. This chain connects TRBV27 to TRBJ2-7; D unclear. Germline CDR1 reads MNHEY; CDR2 reads SMNVEV (reference sequence). The CDR3 consists of 11 residues. V dropped 5 bases and J dropped 7 bases, with 9 bases sitting between them.

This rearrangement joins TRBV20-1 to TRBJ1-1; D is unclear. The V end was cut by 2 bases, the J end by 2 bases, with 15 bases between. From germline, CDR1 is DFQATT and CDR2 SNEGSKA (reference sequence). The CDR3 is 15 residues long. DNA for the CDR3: TGCAGTGCTAGAAACGCCGGGGTACCAAACACTGAAGCTTTCTTT. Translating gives CSARNAGVPNTEAFF.

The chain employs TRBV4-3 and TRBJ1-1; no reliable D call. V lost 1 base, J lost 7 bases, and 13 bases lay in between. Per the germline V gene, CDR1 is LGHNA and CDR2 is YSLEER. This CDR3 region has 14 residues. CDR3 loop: CASSQGLPLDEAFF. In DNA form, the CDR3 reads TGCGCCAGCAGCCAAGGACTGCCCCTAGATGAAGCTTTCTTT.